This T cell receptor (beta chain) came from a study of technical replicates of blood from a few donors. The method was immunoSEQ multiplex PCR; TCRdb's version includes in-frame clones alone and lacks a portion of them. The sample consists of about 71,000 clones, roughly 90% of them appearing once. CDR3 length: 13 amino acids. The sequencing sample was made of PBMCs. The chain links TRBV21-1 to TRBJ2-7; TRBD1 reflects the table's D call only, with no check against the DNA. TRBV21-1 is labeled a pseudogene. This clonotype originated in a human donor in good health. Some clones in this sample may be carry-over from other donors' samples. In DNA, the CDR3 is TGTGCCAGCAGGGGCAGGGGTCCCTACGAGCAGTACTTC. Translated: CASRGRGPYEQYF.